This TCR beta chain appears in the sequencing data of a study of T cells after yellow fever vaccination. Study-wide findings and caveats: Clonotypes found in both CD4 and CD8 compartments made up a small share. Reappearing after the booster were most of the clones from primary vaccination (roughly 96% CD4, around 88% CD8). The study noted that FACS-sorted repertoires could contain abundant clonotypes contaminating from the bulk population.

This clonotype was detected only a few times. The antigen remains undetermined. TCRdb used MiXCR to reprocess the 5' RACE reads, holding one entry per CDR3 protein. The table has approximately 510,000 distinct CDR3 sequences, 20% to 25% seen once. This CDR3 region has 15 residues. Trimming left V 7 bases short and J 3 bases short, with 16 bases between. Per germline, CDR1 MNHEY and CDR2 SVGEGT. This TCR was recovered from a man aged 18 to 30 who received the YFV17D yellow fever vaccine. This chain links TRBV6-2 or TRBV6-3 with TRBJ1-5, with D tentatively TRBD1 (5 bases). The sample was PBMCs, taken about 20 days after the first yellow fever vaccination. The CDR3 sequence is CASTLEGLYNQPQHF. The CDR3 DNA follows: TGTGCCAGCACCCTAGAGGGACTTTACAATCAGCCCCAGCATTTT.